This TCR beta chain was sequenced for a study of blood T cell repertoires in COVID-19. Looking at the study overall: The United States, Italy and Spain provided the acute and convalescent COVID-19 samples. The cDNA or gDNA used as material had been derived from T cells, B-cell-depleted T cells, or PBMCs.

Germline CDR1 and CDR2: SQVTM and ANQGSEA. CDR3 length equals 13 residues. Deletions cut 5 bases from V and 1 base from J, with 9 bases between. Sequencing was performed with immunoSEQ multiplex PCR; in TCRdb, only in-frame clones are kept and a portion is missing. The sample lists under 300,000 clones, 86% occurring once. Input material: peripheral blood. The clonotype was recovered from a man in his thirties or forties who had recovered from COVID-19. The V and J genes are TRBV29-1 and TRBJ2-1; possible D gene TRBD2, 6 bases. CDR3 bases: TGCAGCGTTCTAGCGCCGTCCTACAATGAGCAGTTCTTC. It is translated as CSVLAPSYNEQFF.